This T cell receptor (beta chain) was observed in a study of blood T cell repertoires in COVID-19. As for the study in general: Researchers got acute and convalescent COVID-19 samples from the United States, Italy and Spain. Sample material is recorded as cDNA or gDNA derived from T cells, B-cell-depleted T cells, or PBMCs.

In the original analysis: Amplification of reference gene primers was used by the study to estimate nucleated cell counts. The assay was immunoSEQ multiplex PCR, and TCRdb's table has in-frame clones only and misses some. The DNA gave D and trimming, while V, J and clone size come from that table. Here the sample spans some 370,000 clones, roughly 89% being singletons. The sequence came from a man younger than 35 with active or convalescent COVID-19. The sample comprised peripheral blood.

CDR3 coding DNA: TGTGCCAGCAGCGTAGGGGGGACTAGCGGGGAGTACCAAGAGACCCAGTACTTC. Amino acids: CASSVGGTSGEYQETQYF. The gene calls are TRBV9 and TRBJ2-5; TRBD2 agrees at 13 bases. Trimming took 0 bases from V and 0 from J; bases not matched to a gene: 5. CDR1 and CDR2 (germline): SGDLS, YYNGEE. The CDR3 has 18 residues.